These T cell receptor beta chains were read from a single sample in a study of regulatory T cells in long-lasting Graves disease. Via MiXCR, TCRdb re-called the multiplex PCR reads, giving one row per CDR3 protein. The table lists 450,000 to 700,000 distinct CDR3 sequences, roughly 13% of them singletons. These same data were also listed under a study on T cells in Graves' hyperthyroidism and ophthalmopathy.

This specimen was peripheral blood mononuclear cells (PBMCs), taken at new diagnosis, from a patient treated with antithyroid drugs. These receptors all stem from a man between 25 and 39 years old with Graves disease. The conserved cysteine and the conserved F or W are not part of the CDR3 here. Fields, in order: V gene, CDR3 protein.

V gene: TRBV19
CDR3 protein: ASSMPGRNQETQY

V gene: TRBV7-2
CDR3 protein: ASSLELARAYNEQF

V gene: TRBV27
CDR3 protein: ASSLSNAFSGNTIY

V gene: TRBV6-1
CDR3 protein: ASNRERGWETQY

V gene: TRBV6-1
CDR3 protein: ASSGLAGPPDTQY

V gene: TRBV10-1
CDR3 protein: ASSGTGTGSYEQY

V gene: TRBV29-1
CDR3 protein: SVAWNTGELF

V gene: TRBV24-1
CDR3 protein: ATSDHDRTTGRAGELF

V gene: TRBV20-1
CDR3 protein: SARSGGAGRSWEQY

V gene: TRBV7-8
CDR3 protein: ASSLGSRLAGGNEQF

V gene: TRBV15
CDR3 protein: ATSRGGTGQETQY

V gene: TRBV24-1
CDR3 protein: ATSDTGLTYEQY

V gene: TRBV15
CDR3 protein: ATSIRAGFEQF

V gene: TRBV20-1
CDR3 protein: SARDAGVYNEQF

V gene: TRBV10-3
CDR3 protein: AISESKLTGELF

V gene: TRBV28
CDR3 protein: AGGGGTANTEAF